This record concerns one T cell receptor beta chain sequence. Seattle cases were enrolled at active infection and followed longitudinally. The data derive from a study of blood T cell repertoires in COVID-19. As originally analysed: Nucleated cell number was recorded as an estimate derived from reference gene primer amplification. Data came from immunoSEQ multiplex PCR; TCRdb stores just in-frame clones and leaves some out. Clonal size and the V and J genes are those of that table, whereas D and trimming came from the DNA. The sample has some 180,000 clones, 81% seen once. Trimming stripped 8 bases from V and 3 bases from J, with 13 bases between. The germline V gene encodes CDR1 LNHNV and CDR2 YYDKDF (reference sequence). This CDR3 is 13 amino acids long.

The chain employs TRBV15 and TRBJ1-1; D call uncertain. The sequencing sample was made of peripheral blood. The source is a woman between 40 and 50 years old with COVID-19, enrolled during active disease. CDR3 DNA: TGTGCCACCGCCTCATGGGGAGACACTGAAGCTTTCTTT. It is translated as CATASWGDTEAFF.